This T cell receptor (beta chain) was documented in a study of CXCR3-negative and CXCR3-positive naive CD8 T cells. Study findings and constraints: CXCR3-negative and CXCR3-positive naive cells shared comparable TRBV-TRBJ usage, but memory cells did not. TCR interaction strength was inferred from TRB CDR3 physicochemistry, as CD5 matched across naive subsets.

Concerning this clonotype: The antigen remains undetermined.

CD8+ T cell subsets were each sorted in triplicate, about 290,000 cells apiece. This CDR3 is built from 12 residues. CDR1 MNHEY and CDR2 SVGEGT come from the germline V gene. Each TRB cDNA library was prepared by 5' RACE (with UMI labels). TCRdb re-called the 5' RACE reads; every CDR3 protein appears as one record, without DNA. The repertoire table contains nearly 45,000 distinct CDR3 sequences. The chain employs TRBV6-2 or TRBV6-3 and TRBJ1-2; TCRdb names TRBD1, which stays unverified in the absence of DNA. Sequenced sample: memory CD8+ T cells from blood. The sequence came from a human donor in good health. Some clones in this sample may be carry-over from other donors' samples. This CDR3 is CASSADGGGYTF.